Listed below are T cell receptor beta chains from one sample, sequenced in a study of blood T cell repertoires in COVID-19. Only in-frame clones appear in the TCRdb table, and some are missing; sequencing was by immunoSEQ multiplex PCR. The sample includes 130,000 to 150,000 clones, approximately 89% seen only once; the top ten take about 1.7%. Specimen: peripheral blood. These receptors all stem from a woman aged 45-65 years with acute or convalescent COVID-19. The CDR3 runs from the conserved cysteine through the conserved F or W. The order of the fields is J gene, clone size, V gene, D gene, CDR3 DNA, CDR3 protein. The D gene is left open where the match is weak. The listing skips clone size in some rows; elsewhere it reads once, few, many or a size class.

TRBJ1-5 NA TRBV20-1 NA TGCAGTGCTAGTGCAGGGGTCAATCAGCCCCAGCATTTT CSASAGVNQPQHF
TRBJ1-5 NA TRBV6-5 NA TGTGCCAGTGGCGGGTTGAATCAGCCCCAGCATTTT CASGGLNQPQHF
TRBJ1-2 NA TRBV7-9 NA TGTGCCAGCAGCCACCGAGCGAAAGGGGTGAGCTATGGCTACACCTTC CASSHRAKGVSYGYTF
TRBJ1-1 NA TRBV9 NA TGTGCCAGCAGCGCAGGCGGGGCGTCGAACACTGAAGCTTTCTTT CASSAGGASNTEAFF
TRBJ1-1 NA TRBV27 NA TGTGCCAGCAGTGGGTGGGACACATGGAACACTGAAGCTTTCTTT CASSGWDTWNTEAFF
TRBJ2-6 NA TRBV5-1 NA TGCGCCAGCAGGCGTTTGGGGGGATCTGGGGCCAACGTCCTGACTTTC CASRRLGGSGANVLTF
TRBJ2-1 NA TRBV5-1 NA TGCGCCAGCAGCTTACCCCCCGCTAGCATCGATGAGCAGTTCTTC CASSLPPASIDEQFF
TRBJ1-4 NA TRBV6-5 NA TGTGCCAGCAGTTACGGCAGGGGATATGAAAAACTGTTTTTT CASSYGRGYEKLFF
TRBJ1-1 NA TRBV7-9 NA TGTGCCAGCAGCGCAGGGTCCCCTGAAGCTTTCTTT CASSAGSPEAFF
TRBJ1-5 once TRBV2 NA TGTGCCAGCAGTGGGCGCGGGGGGGATCAGCCCCAGCATTTT CASSGRGGDQPQHF
TRBJ2-5 many TRBV11-1 NA TGTGCCAGCAGCTTAGATGGGACATTCCAAGAGACCCAGTACTTC CASSLDGTFQETQYF
TRBJ2-3 NA TRBV7-8 NA TGTGCCAGCAGCTGGGGGAGGACAGATACGCAGTATTTT CASSWGRTDTQYF
TRBJ1-1 NA TRBV19 NA TGTGCCAGTAGTATTCCGGGTTTCCCTACCCAGAACACTGAAGCTTTCTTT CASSIPGFPTQNTEAFF
TRBJ2-1 NA TRBV11-2 NA TGTGCCAGCAGCTTAGATAGGGGGATAAGGGATGAGCAGTTCTTC CASSLDRGIRDEQFF
TRBJ2-7 NA TRBV19 TRBD2 TGTGCCAGTAGTCCGAGCGCTGGACTAGCGGGGGGATACGAGCAGTACTTC CASSPSAGLAGGYEQYF
TRBJ2-3 NA TRBV9 NA TGTGCCAGCAGCGAATTAGAGGTAGCGACTAGCACAGATACGCAGTATTTT CASSELEVATSTDTQYF
TRBJ2-4 NA TRBV29-1 TRBD1 TGCAGCGTGGAACAGGGGACCAAAAACATTCAGTACTTC CSVEQGTKNIQYF
TRBJ2-7 NA TRBV6-5 TRBD1 TGTGCCAGCAGTTACGGGACAGGGCTGGGCGAGCAGTACTTC CASSYGTGLGEQYF
TRBJ2-7 NA TRBV19 TRBD2 TGTGCCAGTGCCTCAGGGACGACTAGCGGGAGGGCCGGCGAGCAGTACTTC CASASGTTSGRAGEQYF
TRBJ1-1 NA TRBV5-1 NA TGCGCCAGCAGCTTTTTCGGTGATACTGAAGCTTTCTTT CASSFFGDTEAFF
TRBJ2-3 NA TRBV2 TRBD2 TGTGCCTCCTACCCCAGACTAGCGAAAGATACGCAGTATTTT CASYPRLAKDTQYF
TRBJ1-6 NA TRBV6-5 NA TGTGCCAGCAGTTTCCTCGACAGGTTGGAGAATTCACCCCTCCACTTT CASSFLDRLENSPLHF
TRBJ1-2 once TRBV28 NA TGTGCCAGCAGTTTGAGGGTTCCAAATGGCTACACCTTC CASSLRVPNGYTF
TRBJ1-3 NA TRBV7-3 NA TGTGCCAGCAGCTCCATCAGGGGACCTGGAAACACCATATATTTT CASSSIRGPGNTIYF
TRBJ1-5 NA TRBV25-1 NA TGTGCCAGCACCCAGGGGAATCAGCCCCAGCATTTT CASTQGNQPQHF
TRBJ2-1 NA TRBV12-3/TRBV12-4 NA TGTGCCAGCAGTTTACCCCCCCGGGGTGAGCAGTTCTTC CASSLPPRGEQFF
TRBJ2-1 NA TRBV27 TRBD2 TGTGCCAGCAGTCCAACCCGACTAGCGGGACGCAATGAGCAGTTCTTC CASSPTRLAGRNEQFF